The rows below give T cell receptor beta chains drawn from one sample of a study of cytomegalovirus exposure and HLA in healthy donors. Here immunoSEQ multiplex PCR was the method, and the copy in TCRdb shows in-frame clones only, minus some. The sample consists of about 110,000 clones, roughly 70% of them appearing once. The sequenced material came from PBMCs. The receptors were sampled from a woman in her 70s in good health and CMV-seropositive. The CDR3 runs from the conserved cysteine through the conserved F or W. D genes are given only for firm matches. The size entry is marked missing in some rows and otherwise reads once, few, many or a size class.

TRBV7-9	TRBJ2-5	.	.	TGTGCCAGCAGCTTCCTAGAGACCCAGTACTTC	CASSFLETQYF
TRBV6-6	TRBJ2-1	.	TRBD2	TGTGCCAGCAGTTACTCCCTTAGCGGGGGGGGCAATGAGCAGTTCTTC	CASSYSLSGGGNEQFF
TRBV12-2	TRBJ2-4	.	.	TGTGCAAGTCGCTTAGCAGGATGGCCTCGGAGGAACATTCAGTACTTC	CASRLAGWPRRNIQYF
TRBV5-1	TRBJ1-1	.	.	TGCGCCAGCAGTCAGTCCACCTTGAGGACTGAAGCTTTCTTT	CASSQSTLRTEAFF
TRBV5-1	TRBJ2-7	.	TRBD1	TGCGCCAGCAGCCGCGGGACAGGGAATTACGAGCAGTACTTC	CASSRGTGNYEQYF
TRBV30	TRBJ1-1	few	.	TGTGCCTGGAACAACGTCGGACGGGGGACTGAAGCTTTCTTT	CAWNNVGRGTEAFF
TRBV18	TRBJ1-1	.	TRBD1	TGTGCCAGCTCACTTGGGACAGGGGGGCTTAACACTGAAGCTTTCTTT	CASSLGTGGLNTEAFF
TRBV18	TRBJ1-5	.	.	TGTGCCAGCGCAGGAGGGGAGAATCAGCCCCAGCATTTT	CASAGGENQPQHF
TRBV6-5	TRBJ2-7	.	TRBD1	TGTGCCAGCCGTCGGGGGACAGGCTTGTACGAGCAGTACTTC	CASRRGTGLYEQYF
TRBV4-2	TRBJ1-4	.	TRBD1	TGTGCCAGCAGCCAAGCCCAGGGGGGAACTAATGAAAAACTGTTTTTT	CASSQAQGGTNEKLFF
TRBV11-3	TRBJ2-5	.	TRBD2	TGTGCCAGCAGCTTCGGGGGGGACTTCCAAGAGACCCAGTACTTC	CASSFGGDFQETQYF
TRBV20-1	TRBJ1-2	once	.	TGCAGTGCGCCTGAGGATGGCTACACCTTC	CSAPEDGYTF
TRBV4-2	TRBJ2-7	.	.	TGTGCCAGCAGCCAAGATAACGGGCTAGGGGCCTACGAGCAGTACTTC	CASSQDNGLGAYEQYF
TRBV6-5	TRBJ1-3	.	.	TGTGCCAGCAGTCCCGCAACCCGGTCTGGAAACACCATATATTTT	CASSPATRSGNTIYF
TRBV10-1	TRBJ2-1	few	TRBD2	TGCGCCAGCAGTGAGGTGACTAGCTCCGAGGGTGAGCAGTTCTTC	CASSEVTSSEGEQFF
TRBV13	TRBJ1-2	.	.	TGTGCCAGCAGCTCGGGGAGGAACTATGGCTACACCTTT	CASSSGRNYGYTF
TRBV2	TRBJ2-3	.	TRBD2	TGTGCCAGCCGACCGGGACTAGCGGGTTTAATCACAGATACGCAGTATTTT	CASRPGLAGLITDTQYF
TRBV9	TRBJ2-7	.	TRBD2	TGTGCCAGCAGCCCCCGGGGTAGCGGGGTAGGTGAGCAGTACTTC	CASSPRGSGVGEQYF
TRBV30	TRBJ2-3	.	.	TGTGCCTGGAGTACACAGGGAGCAGATACGCAGTATTTT	CAWSTQGADTQYF
TRBV19	TRBJ2-7	.	.	TGTGCCAGTACGGTTAGCGGAACCTACGAGCAGTACTTC	CASTVSGTYEQYF
TRBV2	TRBJ2-3	.	TRBD2	TGTGCCACCAGGGCAGCGGGGGGGCCTCAGACGCAGTATTTT	CATRAAGGPQTQYF
TRBV19	TRBJ1-1	.	.	TGTGCCAGTAGTATAGGACATAAGAACACTGAAGCTTTCTTT	CASSIGHKNTEAFF
TRBV9	TRBJ1-1	.	.	TGTGCCAGCAGACCCAGGGGTGTTTTCGACAGAAGGGCTTTCTTT	CASRPRGVFDRRAFF
TRBV4-3	TRBJ2-3	once	.	TGCGCCAGCAGCCAAGGATTCGGCCAGGCCGGGGGAGATACGCAGTATTTT	CASSQGFGQAGGDTQYF
TRBV5-1	TRBJ1-4	once	.	TGCGCCAGCAGCGCGCACCGGGGGGAAAAACTGTTTTTT	CASSAHRGEKLFF
TRBV2	TRBJ2-3	.	TRBD2	TGTGCCAGCAGTCCTTCCAGCGGGGGAGGCACAGATACGCAGTATTTT	CASSPSSGGGTDTQYF
TRBV25-1	TRBJ2-7	.	.	TGTGCCAGCAGTGAATTTCTACCCCCCTACGAGCAGTACTTC	CASSEFLPPYEQYF
TRBV2	TRBJ1-1	.	TRBD1	TGTGCCAGCAGTGAAGGGACAGGGAGAATTGGTGAAGCTTTCTTT	CASSEGTGRIGEAFF
TRBV6-5	TRBJ1-5	.	.	TGTGCCAGCACCCAAAACTCCGGTCAGCCCCAGCATTTT	CASTQNSGQPQHF
TRBV19	TRBJ1-5	.	.	TGTGCCAGTAGTATCCACTCCTGGGGCAGCAATCAGCCCCAGCATTTT	CASSIHSWGSNQPQHF
TRBV25-1	TRBJ1-2	.	TRBD1	TGTGCCAGCAGTGAATTTTCCGGACAGGGGGCGCGTGGCTACACCTTC	CASSEFSGQGARGYTF
TRBV2	TRBJ1-3	many	.	TGTGCCAGCAGTGGACAGAGAAGGGTGGACACCATATATTTT	CASSGQRRVDTIYF
TRBV29-1	TRBJ1-1	.	.	TGCAGCGTAGACCAGGGGAACGATCTATTT	CSVDQGNDLF
TRBV7-8	TRBJ1-1	.	.	TGTGCCAGCAGCAAGGACAGCATGAACACTGAAGCTTTCTTT	CASSKDSMNTEAFF
TRBV28	TRBJ1-1	few	.	TGTGCCAGCAGTCTTAGACAGCTGGAAGCTTTCTTT	CASSLRQLEAFF
TRBV4-1	TRBJ2-7	few	.	TGCGCCAGCAGCCAGGATGGAGGGTACTCCTACGAGCAGTACTTC	CASSQDGGYSYEQYF
TRBV12-5	TRBJ1-2	.	.	TGTGCTAGTGGTTTGGGACAGTTGGGCGGCTACACCTTC	CASGLGQLGGYTF
TRBV5-1	TRBJ1-1	.	.	TGCGCCAGCAGCTTGGCCGGGGGGTTGAACACTGAAGCTTTCTTT	CASSLAGGLNTEAFF
TRBV5-1	TRBJ2-7	.	.	TGCGCCAGCAGTTCCGACAGGGAGCAGTACTTC	CASSSDREQYF
TRBV5-1	TRBJ2-2	.	TRBD1	TGCGCCAGCAGCCGCGACAGGGCCGGAACGGGCACCGGGGAGCTGTTTTTT	CASSRDRAGTGTGELFF
TRBV19	TRBJ1-2	.	TRBD1	TGTGCCAGTAGTACTACAGGGGGTGGCTACACCTTC	CASSTTGGGYTF
TRBV7-9	TRBJ2-7	once	TRBD1	TGTGCCAGCAGCTTATCGGCAGGGGGAGAAGAGCAGTACTTC	CASSLSAGGEEQYF
TRBV9	TRBJ2-5	once	TRBD2	TGTGCCAGCAGCGGCCTAGCGGGGGGTACCCAAGAGACCCAGTACTTC	CASSGLAGGTQETQYF
TRBV27	TRBJ2-7	.	TRBD2	TGTGCCAGCAGCCAAGGCGGGGGTAGGGGAATAGAGCAGTACTTC	CASSQGGGRGIEQYF
TRBV5-8	TRBJ2-7	.	.	TGTGCCAGCAGCTTTCCGGGCCCTACTAGACCCTACGAGCAGTACTTC	CASSFPGPTRPYEQYF
TRBV11-2	TRBJ2-7	.	.	TGTGCCAGCAGCGGGAGTAGAAGCTCCTACGAGCAGTACTTC	CASSGSRSSYEQYF
TRBV5-1	TRBJ1-4	.	.	TGCGCCAGCAGCTTCTCCGCGGGAGAAAATGAAAAACTGTTTTTT	CASSFSAGENEKLFF